This T cell receptor beta chain is from a study of response to subunit inactivated influenza vaccine. Study-level findings and limits: Authors proposed each seasonal influenza vaccination draws in few new T cells.

TCRdb fed the RT-PCR reads into MiXCR, producing one record per CDR3 protein. The sample carries 710,000 or so distinct CDR3 sequences, 15% to 18% recorded once. This clonotype was recorded many times. The antigen remains unidentified. Germline-derived CDR1 and CDR2 are SQVTM and ANQGSEA. J gave up 8 bases and V 1 base, and 5 bases lay outside the gene matches. This CDR3 is 14 amino acids long. This receptor was obtained from a man aged 45 to 65 who received an inactivated influenza vaccine. The J gene is TRBJ2-1, the V gene TRBV29-1; TRBD2 aligns across 10 bases. The source was PBMCs from blood, collected about 12 days after vaccination. CDR3 DNA: TGCAGCGTTGAAGCTCTAGCGGGGGCGGATGAGCAGTTCTTC. The encoded protein is CSVEALAGADEQFF.